The 2 T cell receptor beta chains below all came from one sample that was sequenced in a study of vaccination and CD4 T cells after COVID-19. Sequencing of the DNA from cultured CD4+ T cells was carried out with the Oncomine TCR Beta short-read assay. TCRdb processed the PCR reads anew with MiXCR; each CDR3 protein has one entry. Among some 24,000 distinct CDR3 sequences listed, roughly 41% were seen once. Time point of the sample: late sampling 161 to 241 days after vaccination in three convalescent patients. Stated treatment: roughly 10-day PBMC culture with coronavirus spike peptide pools or control peptides (ViraFEST assay). What these receptors recognize is not known. Sequences were derived from CD4+ T cells from blood, cultured in vitro, sampled about 7 months after SARS-CoV-2 vaccination. Receptors were obtained from a human donor who had recovered from COVID-19.

J is TRBJ2-7 and V is TRBV7-8, with 12 bases fitting TRBD1. The CDR3 runs to 16 residues. The V gene end was trimmed by 3 bases and the J gene end by 7 bases; junction bases not matched to a gene: 10. Germline CDR1 is SGHVS and CDR2 is FQNEAQ. CDR3 sequence reads: CASSFQLGQGAEEQYF. The DNA for the CDR3 is TGTGCCAGCAGCTTCCAGCTGGGACAGGGGGCAGAGGAGCAGTACTTC.

This chain links TRBV9 with TRBJ1-6; the match to TRBD1 covers 7 bases. This CDR3 comprises 19 residues. CDR1 is SGDLS and CDR2 is YYNGEE in the germline V gene. V shed 3 bases, J shed 5 bases, and the junction held 17 bases outside the gene matches. The CDR3 reads CASSAHRDSDGEHNSPLHF. The CDR3 DNA sequence: TGTGCCAGCAGCGCCCACAGGGACAGCGATGGAGAACATAATTCACCCCTCCACTTT. Together with reference TRBV9 and TRBJ1-6, the CDR3 gives the full variable domain: DSGVTQTPKHLITATGQRVTLRCSPRSGDLSVYWYQQSLDQGLQFLIQYYNGEERAKGNILERFSAQQFPDLHSELNLSSLELGDSALYFCASSAHRDSDGEHNSPLHFGNGTRLTVT.